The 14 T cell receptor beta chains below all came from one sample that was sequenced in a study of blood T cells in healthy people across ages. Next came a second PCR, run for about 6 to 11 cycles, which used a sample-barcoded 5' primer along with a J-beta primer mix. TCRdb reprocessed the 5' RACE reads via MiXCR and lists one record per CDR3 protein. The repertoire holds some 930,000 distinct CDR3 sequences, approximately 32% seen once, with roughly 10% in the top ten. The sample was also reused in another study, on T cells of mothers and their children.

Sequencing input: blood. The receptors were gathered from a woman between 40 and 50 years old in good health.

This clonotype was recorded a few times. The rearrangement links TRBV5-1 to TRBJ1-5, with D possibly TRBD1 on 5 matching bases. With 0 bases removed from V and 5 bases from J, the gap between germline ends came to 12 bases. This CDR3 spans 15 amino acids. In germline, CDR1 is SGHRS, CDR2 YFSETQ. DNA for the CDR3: TGCGCCAGCAGCTTGGGGGTCGGGGGTTATCAGCCCCAGCATTTT. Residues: CASSLGVGGYQPQHF.

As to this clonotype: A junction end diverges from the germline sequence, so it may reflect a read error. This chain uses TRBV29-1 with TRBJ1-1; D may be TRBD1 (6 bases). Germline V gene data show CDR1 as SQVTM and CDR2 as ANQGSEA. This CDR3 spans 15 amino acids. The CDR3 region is CSVDGGGALNAEAFF. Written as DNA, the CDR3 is TGCAGCGTTGATGGGGGGGGGGCTCTGAACGCTGAAGCTTTCTTT.

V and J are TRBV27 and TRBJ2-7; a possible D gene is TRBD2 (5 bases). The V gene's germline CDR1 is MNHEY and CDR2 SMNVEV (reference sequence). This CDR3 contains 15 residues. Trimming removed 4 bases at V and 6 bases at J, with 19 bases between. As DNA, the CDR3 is TGTGCCAGCAGTTACCTCGGGGTTTCGGGCGGCGAGCAGTACTTC. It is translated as CASSYLGVSGGEQYF.

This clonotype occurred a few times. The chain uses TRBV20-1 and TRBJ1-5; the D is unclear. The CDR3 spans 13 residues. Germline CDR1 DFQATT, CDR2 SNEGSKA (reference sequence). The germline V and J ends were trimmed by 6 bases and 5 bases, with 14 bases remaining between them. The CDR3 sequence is CSAARGGDQPQHF. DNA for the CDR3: TGCAGTGCCGCCCGGGGAGGAGATCAGCCCCAGCATTTT.

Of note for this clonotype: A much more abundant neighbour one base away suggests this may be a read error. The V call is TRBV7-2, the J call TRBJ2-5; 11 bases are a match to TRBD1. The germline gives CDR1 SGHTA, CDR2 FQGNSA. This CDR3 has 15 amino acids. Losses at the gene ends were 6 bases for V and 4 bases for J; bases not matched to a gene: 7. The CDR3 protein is CTSRPDRGRVETQYF. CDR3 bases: TGTACCAGCAGGCCGGACAGGGGGCGGGTAGAGACCCAGTACTTC. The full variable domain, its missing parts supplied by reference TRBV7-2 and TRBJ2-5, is GAGVSQSPSNKVTEKGKDVELRCDPISGHTALYWYRQSLGQGLEFLIYFQGNSAPDKSGLPSDRFSAERTGGSVSTLTIQRTQQEDSAVYLCTSRPDRGRVETQYFGPGTRLLVL.

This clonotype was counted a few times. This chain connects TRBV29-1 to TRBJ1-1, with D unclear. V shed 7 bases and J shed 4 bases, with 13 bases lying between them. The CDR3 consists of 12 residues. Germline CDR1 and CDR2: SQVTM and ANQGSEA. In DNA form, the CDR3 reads TGCAGCGGTGGACCCCTGGGCACTGAAGCTTTCTTT. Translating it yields CSGGPLGTEAFF.

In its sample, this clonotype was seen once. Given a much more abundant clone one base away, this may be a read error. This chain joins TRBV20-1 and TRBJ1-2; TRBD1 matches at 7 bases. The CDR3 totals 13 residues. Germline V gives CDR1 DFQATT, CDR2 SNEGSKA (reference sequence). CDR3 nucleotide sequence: TGCAATGCTAGAGATGACAGGGACTATGGCTACACCTTC. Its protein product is CNARDDRDYGYTF.

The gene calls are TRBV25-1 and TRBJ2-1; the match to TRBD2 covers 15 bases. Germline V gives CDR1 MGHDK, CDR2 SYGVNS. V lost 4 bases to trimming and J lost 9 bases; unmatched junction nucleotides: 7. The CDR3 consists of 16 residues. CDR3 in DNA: TGTGCCAGCAGTGCCGGACTAGCGGGGGGGCTGATTGAGCAGTTCTTC. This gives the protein CASSAGLAGGLIEQFF. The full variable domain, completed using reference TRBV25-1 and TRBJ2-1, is EADIYQTPRYLVIGTGKKITLECSQTMGHDKMYWYQQDPGMELHLIHYSYGVNSTEKGDLSSESTVSRIRTEHFPLTLESARPSHTSQYLCASSAGLAGGLIEQFFGPGTRLTVL.

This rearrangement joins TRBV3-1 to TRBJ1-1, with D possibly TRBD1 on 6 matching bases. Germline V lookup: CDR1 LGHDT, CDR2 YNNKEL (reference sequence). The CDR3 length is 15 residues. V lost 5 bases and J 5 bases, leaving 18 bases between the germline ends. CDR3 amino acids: CASSITYRVRTEAFF. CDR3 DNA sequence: TGTGCCAGCAGCATCACATACAGGGTACGTACTGAAGCTTTCTTT. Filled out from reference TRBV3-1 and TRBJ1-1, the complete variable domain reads DTAVSQTPKYLVTQMGNDKSIKCEQNLGHDTMYWYKQDSKKFLKIMFSYNNKELIINETVPNRFSPKSPDKAHLNLHINSLELGDSAVYFCASSITYRVRTEAFFGQGTRLTVV.

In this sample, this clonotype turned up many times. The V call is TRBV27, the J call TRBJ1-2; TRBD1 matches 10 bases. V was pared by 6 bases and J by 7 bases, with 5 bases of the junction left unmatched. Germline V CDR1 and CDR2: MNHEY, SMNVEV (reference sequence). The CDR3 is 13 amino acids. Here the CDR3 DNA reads TGTGCCAGCAGCTTCGGACAGGGGGGTGGCTACACCTTC. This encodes CASSFGQGGGYTF.

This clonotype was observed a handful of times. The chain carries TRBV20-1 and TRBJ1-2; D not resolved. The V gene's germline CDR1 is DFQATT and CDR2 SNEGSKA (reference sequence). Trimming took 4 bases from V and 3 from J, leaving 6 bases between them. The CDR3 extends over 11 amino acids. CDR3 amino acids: CSAMADYGYTF. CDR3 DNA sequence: TGCAGTGCTATGGCAGACTATGGCTACACCTTC.

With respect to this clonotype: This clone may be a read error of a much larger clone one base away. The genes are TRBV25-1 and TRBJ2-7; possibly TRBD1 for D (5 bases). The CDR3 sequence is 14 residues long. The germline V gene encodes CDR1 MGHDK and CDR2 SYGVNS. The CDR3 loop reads CASSGAGFHYEQDF. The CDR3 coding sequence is TGTGCCAGCAGTGGGGCAGGGTTTCACTACGAGCAGGACTTC.

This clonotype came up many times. CDR3 sequence reads: CASSFFSGFGYEQYF. The CDR3 DNA reads as TGTGCCAGCAGTTTCTTTAGCGGGTTTGGGTACGAGCAGTACTTC. The chain carries TRBV27 and TRBJ2-7; 7 bases are shared with TRBD2. This CDR3 spans 15 amino acids. Trimming took 3 bases from V and 4 from J; bases not matched to a gene: 9. CDR1 and CDR2 (germline): MNHEY, SMNVEV (reference sequence).

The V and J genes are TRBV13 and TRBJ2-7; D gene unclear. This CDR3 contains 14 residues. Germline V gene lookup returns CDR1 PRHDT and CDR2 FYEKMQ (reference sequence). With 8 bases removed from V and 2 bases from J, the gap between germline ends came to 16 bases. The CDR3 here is CASEDQTKPYEQYF. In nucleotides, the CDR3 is TGTGCCAGCGAGGACCAGACAAAACCCTACGAGCAGTACTTC.